This is a list of T cell receptor beta chains from one sample in a study of T cell responses to AZD1222 COVID-19 vaccine. The repertoire was sequenced with immunoSEQ multiplex PCR; TCRdb's copy has only in-frame clones and lacks some. Among approximately 150,000 clones, 92% were seen once, and the ten largest hold over 1.3%. Source: peripheral blood, taken on day 0 of AZD1222 vaccination. The receptors shown here come from an adult in good health. Both conserved end residues are part of each CDR3. A D gene is named only where the DNA matches it firmly. Size is stated for part of the rows, as once, few or many counts, or as a class when the clone is expanded.

j_call v_call clone_size d_call cdr3_nt cdr3_aa
TRBJ2-3 TRBV6-5 . . TGTGCCAGCAGTTACTCACGAGGCGGTACGCAGTATTTT CASSYSRGGTQYF
TRBJ1-5 TRBV2 . TRBD1 TGTGCCAGCAGCCCGGACAGGTCCTATCAGCCCCAGCATTTT CASSPDRSYQPQHF
TRBJ1-6 TRBV5-6 once . TGTGCCAGCAGCTTGGTCTTTAGGGGCGGTTCACCCCTCCACTTT CASSLVFRGGSPLHF
TRBJ2-7 TRBV3-1/TRBV3-2 . TRBD2 TGTGCGGCCGGGGGGGCCCACGAGCAGTACTTC CAAGGAHEQYF
TRBJ2-3 TRBV7-9 . . TGTGCCAGCAGCCCCGGACAGAACACAGATACGCAGTATTTT CASSPGQNTDTQYF
TRBJ1-1 TRBV7-2 once . TGTGCCAGCAGCTTAATCAAGGGGGAAGAAGCTTTCTTT CASSLIKGEEAFF
TRBJ2-1 TRBV3-1/TRBV3-2 . TRBD2 TGTGCCAGCAGCTACCCGGGACTAGCCCACAATGAGCAGTTCTTC CASSYPGLAHNEQFF
TRBJ1-1 TRBV7-2 . . TGTGCCAGCAGCTTAGGACAGAGGAACACTGAAGCTTTCTTT CASSLGQRNTEAFF
TRBJ2-1 TRBV6-5 . TRBD2 TGTGCCAGCAGTTACTCGGGAGGGCCCGGTGAGCAGTTCTTC CASSYSGGPGEQFF
TRBJ1-2 TRBV29-1 . . TGCAGCGTTGAAGGGTACAGTGATGGCGTTAACTATGGCTACACCTTC CSVEGYSDGVNYGYTF
TRBJ2-5 TRBV29-1 . TRBD2 TGCAGCGCTGGACTAGTCCAAGAGACCCAGTACTTC CSAGLVQETQYF
TRBJ2-3 TRBV6-6 once . TGTGCCAGCAGTTACTCGTTTGGAGATACGCAGTATTTT CASSYSFGDTQYF
TRBJ1-5 TRBV7-6 once . TGTGCCAGCAGCTTAGCGGTGACGGCCCGAGGGATTAGCAATCAGCCCCAGCATTTT CASSLAVTARGISNQPQHF
TRBJ1-1 TRBV16 . . TGTGCCAGCAGCCAATTCGGTCTTGCAGTGAACACTGAAGCTTTCTTT CASSQFGLAVNTEAFF
TRBJ1-1 TRBV28 . . TGTGCCAGCAGTCCCCGCGGCAGGGGGAACACTGAAGCTTTCTTT CASSPRGRGNTEAFF
TRBJ1-2 TRBV29-1 . TRBD1 TGCAGCGCCCGGGACAGGCCCTATGGCTACACCTTC CSARDRPYGYTF
TRBJ2-3 TRBV27 . TRBD2 TGTGCCAGCAGCGGGGGGGATACGCAGTATTTT CASSGGDTQYF